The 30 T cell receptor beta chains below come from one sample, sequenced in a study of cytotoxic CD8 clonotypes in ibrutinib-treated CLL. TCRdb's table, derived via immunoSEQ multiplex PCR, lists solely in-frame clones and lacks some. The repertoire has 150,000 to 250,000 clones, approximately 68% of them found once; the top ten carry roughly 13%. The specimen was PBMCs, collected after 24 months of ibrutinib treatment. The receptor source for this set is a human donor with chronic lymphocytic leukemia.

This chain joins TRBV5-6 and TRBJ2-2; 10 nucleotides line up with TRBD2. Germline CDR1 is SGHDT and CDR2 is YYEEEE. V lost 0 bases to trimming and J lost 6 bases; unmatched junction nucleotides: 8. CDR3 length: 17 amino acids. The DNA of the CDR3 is TGTGCCAGCAGCTTGGAGCTAGCGGGAGTGGTATCCGGGGAGCTGTTTTTT. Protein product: CASSLELAGVVSGELFF.

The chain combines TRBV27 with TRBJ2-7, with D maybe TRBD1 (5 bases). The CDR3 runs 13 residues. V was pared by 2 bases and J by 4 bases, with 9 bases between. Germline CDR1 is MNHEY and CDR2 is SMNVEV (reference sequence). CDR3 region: CASSLGHPYEQYF. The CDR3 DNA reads TGTGCCAGCAGTTTAGGACACCCGTACGAGCAGTACTTC.

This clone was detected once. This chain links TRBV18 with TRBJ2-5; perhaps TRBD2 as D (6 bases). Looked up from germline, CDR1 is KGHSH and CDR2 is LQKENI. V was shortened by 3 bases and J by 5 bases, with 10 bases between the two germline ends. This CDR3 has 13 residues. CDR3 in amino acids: CASSPSGLETQYF. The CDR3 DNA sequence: TGTGCCAGCTCACCTAGCGGCCTGGAGACCCAGTACTTC.

The CDR3: CASSLGTGGIYGYTF. The CDR3 DNA is TGTGCCAGCAGCTTGGGCACAGGGGGCATCTATGGCTACACCTTC. J is TRBJ1-2 and V is TRBV5-4; TRBD1 matches at 9 bases. J lost 4 bases, V lost 0 bases, and 4 bases had no gene match. CDR1 is SGHNT and CDR2 is YYREEE in the germline V gene (reference sequence). CDR3 length: 15 residues.

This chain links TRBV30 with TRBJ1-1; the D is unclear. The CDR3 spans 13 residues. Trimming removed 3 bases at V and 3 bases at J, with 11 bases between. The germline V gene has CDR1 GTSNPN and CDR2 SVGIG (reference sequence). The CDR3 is CAWSPGSYTEAFF. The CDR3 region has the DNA TGTGCCTGGAGCCCCGGCAGTTACACTGAAGCTTTCTTT.

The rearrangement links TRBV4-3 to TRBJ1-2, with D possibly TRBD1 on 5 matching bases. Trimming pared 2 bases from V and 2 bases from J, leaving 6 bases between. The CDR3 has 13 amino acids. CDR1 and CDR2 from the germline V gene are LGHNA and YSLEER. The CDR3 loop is CASSQNRNYGYTF. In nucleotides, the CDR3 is TGCGCCAGCAGCCAAAACAGGAACTATGGCTACACCTTC.

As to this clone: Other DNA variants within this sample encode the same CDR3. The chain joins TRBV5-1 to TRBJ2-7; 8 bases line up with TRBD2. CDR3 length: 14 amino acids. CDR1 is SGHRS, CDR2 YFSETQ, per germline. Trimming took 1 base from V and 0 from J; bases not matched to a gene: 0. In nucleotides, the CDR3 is TGCGCCAGCAGCTTGACTAGCGGCTCCTACGAGCAGTACTTC. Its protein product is CASSLTSGSYEQYF.

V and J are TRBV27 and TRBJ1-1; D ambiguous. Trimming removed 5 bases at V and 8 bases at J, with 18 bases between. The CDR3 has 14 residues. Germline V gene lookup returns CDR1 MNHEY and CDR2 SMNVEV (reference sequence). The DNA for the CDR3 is TGTGCCAGCAGTAAATCCCCACTCGGCATCGAAGCTTTCTTT. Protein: CASSKSPLGIEAFF.

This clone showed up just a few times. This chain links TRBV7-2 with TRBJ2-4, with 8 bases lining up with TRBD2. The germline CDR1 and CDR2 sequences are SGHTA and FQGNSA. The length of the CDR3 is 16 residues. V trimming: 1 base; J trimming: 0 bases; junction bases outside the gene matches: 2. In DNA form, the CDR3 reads TGTGCCAGCAGCTTAGTAGCGGGGCTAGCCAAAAACATTCAGTACTTC. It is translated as CASSLVAGLAKNIQYF.

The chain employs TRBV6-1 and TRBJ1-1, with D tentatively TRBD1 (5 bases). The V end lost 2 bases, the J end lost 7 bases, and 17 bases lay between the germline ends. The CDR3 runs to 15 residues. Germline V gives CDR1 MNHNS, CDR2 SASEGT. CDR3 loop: CASSETRPGEGEAFF. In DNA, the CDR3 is TGTGCCAGCAGTGAAACCCGTCCGGGGGAGGGTGAAGCTTTCTTT.

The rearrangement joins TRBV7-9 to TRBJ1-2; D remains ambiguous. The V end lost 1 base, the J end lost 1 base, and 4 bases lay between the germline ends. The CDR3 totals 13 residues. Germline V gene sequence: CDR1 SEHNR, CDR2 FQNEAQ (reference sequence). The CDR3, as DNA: TGTGCCAGCAGCTTAGAGGATAACTATGGCTACACCTTC. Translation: CASSLEDNYGYTF.

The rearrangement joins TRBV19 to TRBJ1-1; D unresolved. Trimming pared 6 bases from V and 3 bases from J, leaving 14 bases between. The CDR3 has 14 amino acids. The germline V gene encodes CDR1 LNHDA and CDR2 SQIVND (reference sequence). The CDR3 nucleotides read TGTGCCAGTAGCCGGGCCCGGGATCACACTGAAGCTTTCTTT. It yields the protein CASSRARDHTEAFF.

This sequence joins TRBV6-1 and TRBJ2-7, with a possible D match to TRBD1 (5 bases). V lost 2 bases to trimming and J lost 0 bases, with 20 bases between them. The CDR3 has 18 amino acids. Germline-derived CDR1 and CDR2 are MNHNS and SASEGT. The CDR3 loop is CASSETYERQRASYEQYF. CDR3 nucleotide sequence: TGTGCCAGCAGTGAAACCTACGAAAGACAGAGAGCCTCCTACGAGCAGTACTTC.

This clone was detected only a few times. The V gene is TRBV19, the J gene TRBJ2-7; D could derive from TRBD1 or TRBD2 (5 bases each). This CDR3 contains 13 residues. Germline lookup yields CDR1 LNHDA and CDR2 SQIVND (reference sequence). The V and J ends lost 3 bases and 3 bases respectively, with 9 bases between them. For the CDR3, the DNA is TGTGCCAGTAGTATGGGACCATTCTACGAGCAGTACTTC. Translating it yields CASSMGPFYEQYF. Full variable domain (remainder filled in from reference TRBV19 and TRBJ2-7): DGGITQSPKYLFRKEGQNVTLSCEQNLNHDAMYWYRQDPGQGLRLIYYSQIVNDFQKGDIAEGYSVSREKKESFPLTVTSAQKNPTAFYLCASSMGPFYEQYFGPGTRLTVT.

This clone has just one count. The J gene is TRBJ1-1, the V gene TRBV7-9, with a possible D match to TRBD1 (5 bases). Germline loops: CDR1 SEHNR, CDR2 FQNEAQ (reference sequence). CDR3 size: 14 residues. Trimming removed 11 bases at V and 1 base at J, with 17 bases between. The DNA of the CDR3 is TGTGCCGGTCACTCGGGACTTTCGAACACTGAAGCTTTCTTT. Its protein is CAGHSGLSNTEAFF.

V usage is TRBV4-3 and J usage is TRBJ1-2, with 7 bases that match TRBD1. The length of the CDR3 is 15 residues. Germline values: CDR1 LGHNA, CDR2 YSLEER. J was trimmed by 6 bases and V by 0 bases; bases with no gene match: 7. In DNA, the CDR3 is TGCGCCAGCAGCCAAGAGAGGGGGCGTACAAATGGCTACACCTTC. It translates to CASSQERGRTNGYTF.

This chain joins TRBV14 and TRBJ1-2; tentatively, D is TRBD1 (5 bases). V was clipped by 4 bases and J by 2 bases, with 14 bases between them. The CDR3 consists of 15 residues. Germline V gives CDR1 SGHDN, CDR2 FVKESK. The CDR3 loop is CASSPGRLTNYGYTF. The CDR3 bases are TGTGCCAGCAGCCCGGGACGGCTCACCAACTATGGCTACACCTTC.

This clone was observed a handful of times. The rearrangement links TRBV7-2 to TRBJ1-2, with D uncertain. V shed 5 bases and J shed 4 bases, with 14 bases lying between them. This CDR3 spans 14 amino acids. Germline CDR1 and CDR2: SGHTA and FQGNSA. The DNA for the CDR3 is TGTGCCAGCAGCACCGAACAGACCCGCTATGGCTACACCTTC. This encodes CASSTEQTRYGYTF.

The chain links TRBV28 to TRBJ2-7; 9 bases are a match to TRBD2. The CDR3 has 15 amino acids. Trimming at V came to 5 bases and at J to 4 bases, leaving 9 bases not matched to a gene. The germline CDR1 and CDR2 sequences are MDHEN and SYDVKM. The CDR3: CASSPGGLAGYEQYF. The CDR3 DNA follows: TGTGCCAGCAGTCCCGGGGGACTAGCAGGGTACGAGCAGTACTTC.

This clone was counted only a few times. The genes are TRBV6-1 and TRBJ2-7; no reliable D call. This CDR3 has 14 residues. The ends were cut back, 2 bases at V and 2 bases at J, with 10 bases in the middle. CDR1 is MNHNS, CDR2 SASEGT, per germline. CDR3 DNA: TGTGCCAGCAGTGAACTCGCGGCTACCTACGAGCAGTACTTC. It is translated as CASSELAATYEQYF.

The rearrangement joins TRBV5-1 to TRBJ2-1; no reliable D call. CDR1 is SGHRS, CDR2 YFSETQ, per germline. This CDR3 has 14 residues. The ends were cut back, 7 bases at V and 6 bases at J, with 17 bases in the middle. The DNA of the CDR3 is TGCGCCAGCGGTTCGACCAAGGGTGGCAATGAGCAGTTCTTC. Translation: CASGSTKGGNEQFF.

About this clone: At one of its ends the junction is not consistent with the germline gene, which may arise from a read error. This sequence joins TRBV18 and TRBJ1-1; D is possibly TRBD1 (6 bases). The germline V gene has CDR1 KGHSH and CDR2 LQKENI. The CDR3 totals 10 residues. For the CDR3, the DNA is TGTGCCAGCCGCGGGGGACACGTAAACTTT. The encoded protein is CASRGGHVNF.

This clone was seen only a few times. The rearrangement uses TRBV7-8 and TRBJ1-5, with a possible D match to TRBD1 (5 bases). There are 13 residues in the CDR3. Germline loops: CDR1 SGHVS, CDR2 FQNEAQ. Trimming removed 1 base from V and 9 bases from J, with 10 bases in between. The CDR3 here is CASSLGRVSPQHF. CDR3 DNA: TGTGCCAGCAGCTTAGGCAGGGTGTCGCCCCAGCATTTT. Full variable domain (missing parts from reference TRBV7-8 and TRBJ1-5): GAGVSQSPRYKVAKRGQDVALRCDPISGHVSLFWYQQALGQGPEFLTYFQNEAQLDKSGLPSDRFFAERPEGSVSTLKIQRTQQEDSAVYLCASSLGRVSPQHFGDGTRLSIL.

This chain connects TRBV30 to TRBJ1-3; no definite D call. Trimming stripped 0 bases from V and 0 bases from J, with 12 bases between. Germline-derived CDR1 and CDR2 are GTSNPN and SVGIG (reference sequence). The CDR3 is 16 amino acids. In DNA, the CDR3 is TGTGCCTGGAGTGTAAATTCCAGGAGCTCTGGAAACACCATATATTTT. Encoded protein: CAWSVNSRSSGNTIYF.

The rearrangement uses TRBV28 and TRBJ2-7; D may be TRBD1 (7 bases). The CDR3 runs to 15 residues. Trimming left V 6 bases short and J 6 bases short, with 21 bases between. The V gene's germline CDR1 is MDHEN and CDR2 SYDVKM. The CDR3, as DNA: TGTGCCAGCAGCTCCGGGGGACAGCCCTTCACCGAGCAGTACTTC. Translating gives CASSSGGQPFTEQYF.

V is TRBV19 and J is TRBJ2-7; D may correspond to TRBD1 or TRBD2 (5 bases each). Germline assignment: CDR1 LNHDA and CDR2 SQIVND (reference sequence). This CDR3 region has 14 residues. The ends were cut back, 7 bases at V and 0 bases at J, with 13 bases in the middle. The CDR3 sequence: CASTGDPSSYEQYF. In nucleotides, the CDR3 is TGTGCCAGTACTGGGGACCCGAGCTCCTACGAGCAGTACTTC.

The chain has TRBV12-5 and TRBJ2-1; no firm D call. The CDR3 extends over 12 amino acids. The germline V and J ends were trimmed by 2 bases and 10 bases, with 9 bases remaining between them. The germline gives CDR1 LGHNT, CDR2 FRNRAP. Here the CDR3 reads CASGLSAGEQFF. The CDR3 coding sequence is TGTGCTAGTGGTTTGAGCGCTGGGGAGCAGTTCTTC.

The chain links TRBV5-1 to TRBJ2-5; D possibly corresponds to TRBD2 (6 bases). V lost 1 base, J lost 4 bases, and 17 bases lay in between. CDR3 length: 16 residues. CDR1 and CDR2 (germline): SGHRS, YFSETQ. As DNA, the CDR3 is TGCGCCAGCAGCTTGTTTTTGCTGGTGGGGGGAGAGACCCAGTACTTC. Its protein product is CASSLFLLVGGETQYF.

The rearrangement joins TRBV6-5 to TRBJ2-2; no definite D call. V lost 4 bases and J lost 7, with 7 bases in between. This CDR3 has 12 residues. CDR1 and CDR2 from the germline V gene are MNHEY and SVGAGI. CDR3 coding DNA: TGTGCCAGCAGTTCTACGGGCGGGGAGCTGTTTTTT. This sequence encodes CASSSTGGELFF.

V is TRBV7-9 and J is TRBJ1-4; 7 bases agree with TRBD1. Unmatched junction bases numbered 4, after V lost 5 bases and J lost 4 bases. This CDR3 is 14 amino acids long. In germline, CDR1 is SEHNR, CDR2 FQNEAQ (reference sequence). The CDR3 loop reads CASSIQGFNEKLFF. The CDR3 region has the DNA TGTGCCAGCAGCATACAGGGGTTTAATGAAAAACTGTTTTTT.